The entry that follows covers one T cell receptor beta chain sequence. This receptor's antigen is unknown. The record has no base qualities; no much larger clone is one base away. Donors were healthy HIV-negative adults with no recently reported acute infections or vaccinations. Every donor was a Caucasian adult living in Nashville, Tennessee, USA. CD4+ T cells were enriched through magnetic negative selection, after which naive cells were positively selected on CD45RA and the remaining negative fraction served as the memory subset. After blood collection by leukapheresis, PBMCs were isolated using Ficoll-Histopaque density gradient centrifugation and then cryopreserved in the vapor phase of liquid nitrogen. Analytical flow cytometry was used to check the purity and quantity of every magnetically sorted T cell population. Genomic DNA was isolated from every sorted fraction and measured by UV absorbance on a Nanodrop 2000c.

The CDR3 covers 16 residues, taking in both the cysteine and the phenylalanine. The kept DNA is CDR3 alone, 48 bases in frame from the first base. Relative to germline, V is missing 4 bases and J is missing 6 bases, with 6 bases of the junction outside any gene match. CDR1 LGHNA and CDR2 YNFKEQ are derived from the germline V gene. The data stem from a study of shared clonotypes between healthy human individuals (dated by TCRdb to between 2020 and 2021). Study-wide context: Three men and a couple of women, aged 18 to 49 years, made up the cohort. To increase sequencing depth and limit assay-specific biases, TCR repertoire library preparation and sequencing were carried out by different laboratories using diverse techniques. Between about 0.94 and 8.9 billion PBMCs per donor were obtained by leukapheresis. For each donor, CD4 naive and CD4 memory were each run on three plates, CD8 naive on two plates, and CD8 memory on one plate. The study deeply sequenced blood TCR repertoires of five healthy adults to estimate repertoire size and the extent of clonotype sharing between individuals.

Study-wide conclusions, independent of this receptor: Estimated clonotype richness was generally larger for naive than for memory subsets. Because the study included only a small number of donors, the genetic and exposure-history diversity represented was limited. Incomplete sequencing was indicated by rarefaction of sorted-subset datasets, despite the large sequencing depth. About 5% of naive CD4, 3% to 4% of naive CD8, roughly 2.4% of memory CD4, and roughly 0.4% of memory CD8 clonotypes were shared across a handful of donors. Compared with non-shared clonotypes, clonotypes shared by all four sorted-subset donors had higher generation probabilities. Pairwise subsampling indicated that sequencing depth was expected to affect the degree of clonotype sharing among donors. Sampling was restricted to blood, and TCR repertoires in tissues likely differ from the TCR repertoires found in blood.

Using the deep immunoSEQ assay, multiplex PCR amplified TCR CDR3 regions from genomic DNA. For each cell subset, the extracted genomic DNA was distributed evenly across all wells of several immunoSEQ 96-well plates, and each plate served as one replicate. Each replicate PCR for sorted subsets received around 200 ng genomic DNA, equal to about 30,000 T cell genomes. The purified libraries were quantified using a Qubit 3.0 fluorometer, sized with a Bioanalyzer 2100, and then quantified again using the KAPA Library Quantification kit. Every immunoSEQ 96-well plate was sequenced on a dedicated single-read 150-cycle Illumina NextSeq 550 flow cell. In the source study's methods: Because the immunoSEQ output held only junctional sequences and lacked quality scores, the filtering could not match the filtering applied to full-length reads. To assign V/J genes and CDR3, sequences were annotated against IMGT germline references using PyIR, a Python wrapper for IgBLAST v1.9. Any read was removed if the V/J assignment was weak (E-value above 1e-6), the CDR3 was missing, or the read contained stop codons, out-of-frame junctions, or ambiguous translated residues. A V3J clonotype was defined by an identical inferred V gene, J gene, and CDR3 amino acid sequence. The percentage overlap between two repertoires was calculated by dividing the number of shared unique clonotypes by the size of the smaller repertoire. Three approaches were used to assess repertoire richness: RTK rarefaction, the Chao1 estimator, and Recon v2.1 estimates of unobserved clonotypes. Generation probabilities were computed with OLGA for all TCRbeta clonotypes obtained by the gDNA method from four donors. The table was pulled from immuneACCESS by TCRdb, which kept in-frame rearrangements only. Such tables lose some clones; where checked, under half of the loss comes from unresolved V genes, and the rest has no known cause. The V and J calls and the clone size are those of that table, but D and trimming were determined from the DNA. The sample data list about 2.4 million clones, and approximately 94% of these were observed just once. The ten largest account for about 0.38% of the sample.

The sample comprised naive CD4+ T cells from PBMCs. The sample's cell subset or site label, in plain terms: CD45RA+ positively selected. The clonotype originates from a man aged 18-30 years in good health. Some clones in this sample may be carry-over from other donors' samples. The V gene is TRBV4-2 and the J gene is TRBJ2-2; the central 12 bases match TRBD2. The CDR3 here reads CASSRQTSGSPGELFF. The bases are TGTGCCAGCAGCCGACAGACTAGCGGGAGTCCCGGGGAGCTGTTTTTT.